The 17 T cell receptor beta chains below all came from one sample that was sequenced in a study of T cell responses to AZD1222 COVID-19 vaccine. Libraries were prepared by immunoSEQ multiplex PCR; TCRdb keeps only in-frame clonotypes and omits some of them. Among fewer than 100,000 clones, 88% were seen once, and the ten largest hold approximately 21%. This material consisted of peripheral blood, taken on day 0 of AZD1222 vaccination. Receptors were obtained from an adult in good health.

The chain joins TRBV2 to TRBJ1-2; 7 bases line up with TRBD1. The trim removed 9 bases at V and 2 bases at J, leaving 3 bases unmatched. CDR3 length equals 12 residues. Germline V gene lookup returns CDR1 SNHLY and CDR2 FYNNEI. The chain's CDR3 is CARQGDNYGYTF. In DNA, the CDR3 is TGTGCCAGGCAGGGGGACAACTATGGCTACACCTTC.

This chain connects TRBV19 to TRBJ2-7, with D possibly TRBD1 on 5 matching bases. Between the trimmed V and J ends, which lost 5 bases and 1 base, there was a span of 12 bases. Germline CDR1 and CDR2: LNHDA and SQIVND (reference sequence). The CDR3 runs 14 residues. DNA of the CDR3: TGTGCCAGTAGTGCCCAGACAGTTTCCTACGAGCAGTACTTC. Translation: CASSAQTVSYEQYF.

The V call is TRBV28, the J call TRBJ1-2; a possible D gene is TRBD1 (5 bases). Germline CDR1 reads MDHEN; CDR2 reads SYDVKM. The CDR3 extends over 13 amino acids. The V and J ends lost 5 bases and 10 bases respectively, with 17 bases between them. The CDR3 coding sequence is TGTGCCAGCAGTACCCCCGGGACGGCTCTCTACACCTTC. Protein sequence: CASSTPGTALYTF.

The rearrangement joins TRBV19 to TRBJ2-1; 7 bases match TRBD2. CDR1 LNHDA and CDR2 SQIVND come from the germline V gene (reference sequence). The CDR3 has 18 amino acids. Trimming removed 0 bases from V and 0 bases from J; junction bases left unmatched: 8. The CDR3, as DNA: TGTGCCAGTAGTATAGATCGCCGACTAGCAAGCTCCTACAATGAGCAGTTCTTC. Protein: CASSIDRRLASSYNEQFF.

The chain combines TRBV11-3 with TRBJ2-2; D not resolved. V was pared by 5 bases and J by 6 bases, with 10 bases between. The CDR3 runs 13 residues. From germline, CDR1 is SGHNT and CDR2 YENEEA. The CDR3 is CASSERAAGELFF. CDR3 in DNA: TGTGCCAGCAGCGAACGGGCAGCCGGGGAGCTGTTTTTT.

In this sample, this clone turned up once. The CDR3 here is CASSRQGGNQPQHF. Here the CDR3 DNA reads TGTGCCAGTAGCCGACAGGGGGGCAATCAGCCCCAGCATTTT. This rearrangement joins TRBV19 to TRBJ1-5; 9 bases match TRBD1. This CDR3 is 14 amino acids long. Germline V CDR1 and CDR2: LNHDA, SQIVND (reference sequence). With V trimmed by 6 bases and J by 2 bases, 2 bases remained unmatched.

The rearrangement joins TRBV7-2 to TRBJ2-3; D is perhaps TRBD2 (5 bases). The CDR3 spans 15 residues. Germline V gives CDR1 SGHTA, CDR2 FQGNSA. V lost 2 bases and J 0 bases, leaving 9 bases between the germline ends. The CDR3 DNA reads TGTGCCAGCAGCTTAAAAGCGGCTAGCACAGATACGCAGTATTTT. Its protein product is CASSLKAASTDTQYF.

The CDR3 DNA sequence: TGTGCCAGTAGTATTGAACTTAACGGAAACACCATATATTTT. Translating gives CASSIELNGNTIYF. The chain links TRBV19 to TRBJ1-3; no firm D call. This CDR3 spans 14 amino acids. Germline CDR1 LNHDA, CDR2 SQIVND (reference sequence). Between the trimmed V and J ends, which lost 3 bases and 4 bases, there was a span of 10 bases.

The chain's CDR3 is CAISESMRAGTGDQPQHF. CDR3 coding DNA: TGTGCCATCAGTGAGTCGATGAGGGCCGGGACAGGGGATCAGCCCCAGCATTTT. The chain couples TRBV10-3 to TRBJ1-5, with 10 bases lining up with TRBD1. This CDR3 has 18 residues. The J segment lost 5 bases and the V segment lost 0 bases, leaving 10 bases of the junction unmatched. Germline-derived CDR1 and CDR2 are ENHRY and SYGVKD.

This chain joins TRBV9 and TRBJ2-3; 11 nucleotides match TRBD2. Germline-derived CDR1 and CDR2 are SGDLS and YYNGEE. V shed 4 bases and J 5 bases; nucleotides not matched to a gene: 3. This CDR3 comprises 14 residues. The CDR3 bases are TGTGCCAGCAGCTCTACTAGCGGGAGAGATACGCAGTATTTT. It is translated as CASSSTSGRDTQYF.

In this sample, this clone turned up a few times. The chain carries TRBV7-9 and TRBJ2-1; D is uncertain. Trimming cost V 0 bases and J 2 bases, with 8 bases left between them. Germline V gives CDR1 SEHNR, CDR2 FQNEAQ (reference sequence). The CDR3 has 15 residues. The CDR3 coding sequence is TGTGCCAGCAGCTTAGCGACCAGAACCTACAATGAGCAGTTCTTC. It encodes CASSLATRTYNEQFF.

The chain links TRBV9 to TRBJ2-3, with 8 bases fitting TRBD2. CDR1 is SGDLS, CDR2 YYNGEE, per germline. V lost 0 bases, J lost 3 bases, and 6 bases stayed unmatched. This CDR3 is built from 16 residues. The CDR3 DNA follows: TGTGCCAGCAGCGTAGTTCCGGGGGGGTTTACAGATACGCAGTATTTT. Translation: CASSVVPGGFTDTQYF.

Ten or more counts support this clone. The chain joins TRBV2 to TRBJ1-6; D perhaps matches TRBD1 (6 bases). Germline CDR1 and CDR2: SNHLY and FYNNEI. Trimming removed 6 bases from V and 0 bases from J, with 12 bases in between. The CDR3 contains 16 residues. CDR3 protein: CASRGEGGSYNSPLHF. The CDR3 DNA sequence: TGTGCCAGCAGGGGCGAGGGGGGCTCCTATAATTCACCCCTCCACTTT.

The chain uses TRBV12-3 or TRBV12-4 and TRBJ1-6; D unresolved. The CDR3 has 13 residues. Trimming shortened V by 3 bases and J by 9 bases, and 9 bases separated the two germline ends. CDR3 in DNA: TGTGCCAGCAGTTTCCAGCCCATTTCACCCCTCCACTTT. Translated, it gives CASSFQPISPLHF.

DNA of the CDR3: TGTGCCAGCAGCTCGGGACTTTCGGAGACCCAGTACTTC. Translated, it gives CASSSGLSETQYF. This chain uses TRBV7-2 with TRBJ2-5, with a tentative D call TRBD2 (6 bases). This CDR3 contains 13 residues. Trimming removed 4 bases at V and 5 bases at J, with 11 bases between. The germline CDR1 and CDR2 sequences are SGHTA and FQGNSA.

The chain uses TRBV7-8 and TRBJ1-2; possibly TRBD1 for D (5 bases). Trimming left V 8 bases short and J 7 bases short, with 26 bases between. Germline V gene lookup returns CDR1 SGHVS and CDR2 FQNEAQ. The CDR3 runs 16 residues. CDR3 coding DNA: TGTGCCAGCCACGTCCTTGGGGCGGGCCTAGCTAGTGGCTACACCTTC. Its translation: CASHVLGAGLASGYTF.

This chain uses TRBV7-2 with TRBJ2-4; unclear D gene. This CDR3 contains 14 residues. The germline CDR1 and CDR2 sequences are SGHTA and FQGNSA. Between the trimmed V and J ends, which lost 1 base and 7 bases, there was a span of 11 bases. The CDR3 nucleotides read TGTGCCAGCAGCTTAGAAGCGATCGGTAACATTCAGTACTTC. It encodes CASSLEAIGNIQYF.